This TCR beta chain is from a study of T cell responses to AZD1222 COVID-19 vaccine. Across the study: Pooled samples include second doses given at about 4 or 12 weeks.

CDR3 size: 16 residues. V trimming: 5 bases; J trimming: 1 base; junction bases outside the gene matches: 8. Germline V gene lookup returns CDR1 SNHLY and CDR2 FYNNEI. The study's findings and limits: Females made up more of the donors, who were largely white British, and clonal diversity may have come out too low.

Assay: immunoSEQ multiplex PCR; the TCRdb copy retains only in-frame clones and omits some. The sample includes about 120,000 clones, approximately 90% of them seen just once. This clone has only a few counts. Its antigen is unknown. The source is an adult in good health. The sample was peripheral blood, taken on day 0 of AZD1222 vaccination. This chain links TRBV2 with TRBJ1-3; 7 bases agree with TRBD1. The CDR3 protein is CASSTDRDLSGNTIYF. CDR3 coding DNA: TGTGCCAGCAGTACCGACAGGGACCTTTCTGGAAACACCATATATTTT.